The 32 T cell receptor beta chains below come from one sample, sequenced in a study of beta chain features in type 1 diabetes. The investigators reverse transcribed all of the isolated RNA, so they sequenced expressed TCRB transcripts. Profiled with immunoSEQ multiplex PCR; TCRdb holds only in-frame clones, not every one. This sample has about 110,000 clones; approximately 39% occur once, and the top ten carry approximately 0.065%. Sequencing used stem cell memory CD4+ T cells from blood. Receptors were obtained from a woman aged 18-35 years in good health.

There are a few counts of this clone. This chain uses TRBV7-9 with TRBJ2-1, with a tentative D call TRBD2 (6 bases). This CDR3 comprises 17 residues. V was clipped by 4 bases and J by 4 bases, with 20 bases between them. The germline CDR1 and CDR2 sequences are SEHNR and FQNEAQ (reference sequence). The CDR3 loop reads CASSSQVSGLPYNEQFF. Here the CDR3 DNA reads TGTGCCAGCAGCTCGCAAGTCTCGGGACTCCCTTACAATGAGCAGTTCTTC.

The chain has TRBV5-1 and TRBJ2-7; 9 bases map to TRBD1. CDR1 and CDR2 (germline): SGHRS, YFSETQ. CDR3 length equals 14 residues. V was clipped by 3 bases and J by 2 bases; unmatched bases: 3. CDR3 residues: CASSSDRGPYEQYF. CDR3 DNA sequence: TGCGCCAGCAGCTCGGACAGGGGCCCCTACGAGCAGTACTTC.

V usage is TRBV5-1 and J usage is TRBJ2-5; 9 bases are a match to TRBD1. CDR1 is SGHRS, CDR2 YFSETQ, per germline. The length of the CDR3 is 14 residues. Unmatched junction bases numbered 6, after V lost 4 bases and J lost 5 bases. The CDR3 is CASSRGDRGETQYF. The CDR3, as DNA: TGCGCCAGCAGCCGTGGCGACAGGGGGGAGACCCAGTACTTC.

The CDR3 region is CSARGVYEQYF. The CDR3 region has the DNA TGCAGTGCTAGAGGAGTCTACGAGCAGTACTTC. V and J are TRBV20-1 and TRBJ2-7, with unresolved D. The CDR3 covers 11 residues. V shed 1 base and J shed 3 bases, with 4 bases lying between them. Germline values: CDR1 DFQATT, CDR2 SNEGSKA (reference sequence).

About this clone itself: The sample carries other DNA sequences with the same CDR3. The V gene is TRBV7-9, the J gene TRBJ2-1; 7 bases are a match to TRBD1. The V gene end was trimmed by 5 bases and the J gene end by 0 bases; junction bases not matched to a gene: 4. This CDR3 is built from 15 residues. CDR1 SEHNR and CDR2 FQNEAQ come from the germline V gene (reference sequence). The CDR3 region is CASSPRGSSYNEQFF. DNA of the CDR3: TGTGCCAGCAGCCCCAGGGGGAGCTCCTACAATGAGCAGTTCTTC.

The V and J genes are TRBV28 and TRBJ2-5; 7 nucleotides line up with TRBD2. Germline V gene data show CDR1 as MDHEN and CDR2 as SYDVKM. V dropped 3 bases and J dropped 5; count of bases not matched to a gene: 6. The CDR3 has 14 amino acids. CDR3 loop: CASSFSGTGETQYF. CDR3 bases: TGTGCCAGCAGTTTCAGCGGGACTGGGGAGACCCAGTACTTC. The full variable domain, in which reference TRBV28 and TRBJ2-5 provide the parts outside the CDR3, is DVKVTQSSRYLVKRTGEKVFLECVQDMDHENMFWYRQDPGLGLRLIYFSYDVKMKEKGDIPEGYSVSREKKERFSLILESASTNQTSMYLCASSFSGTGETQYFGPGTRLLVL.

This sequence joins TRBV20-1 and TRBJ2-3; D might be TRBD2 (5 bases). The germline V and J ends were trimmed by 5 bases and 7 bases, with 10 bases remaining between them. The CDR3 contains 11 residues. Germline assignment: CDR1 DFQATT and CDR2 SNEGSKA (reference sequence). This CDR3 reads CSAHERNTQYF. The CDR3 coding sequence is TGCAGTGCTCACGAGCGGAATACGCAGTATTTT.

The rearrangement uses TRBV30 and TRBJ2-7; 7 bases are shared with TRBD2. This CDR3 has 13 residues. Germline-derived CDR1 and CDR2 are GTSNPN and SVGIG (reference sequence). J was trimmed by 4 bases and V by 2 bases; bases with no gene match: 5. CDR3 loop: CAWSNSGLYEQYF. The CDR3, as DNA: TGTGCCTGGAGTAATAGCGGGTTATACGAGCAGTACTTC.

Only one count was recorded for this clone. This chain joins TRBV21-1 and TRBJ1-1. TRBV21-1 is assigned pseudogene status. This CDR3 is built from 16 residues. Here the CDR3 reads CASSKPRRRGGTEAFF. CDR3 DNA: TGTGCCAGCAGCAAACCGAGGAGGCGGGGAGGTACTGAAGCTTTCTTT.

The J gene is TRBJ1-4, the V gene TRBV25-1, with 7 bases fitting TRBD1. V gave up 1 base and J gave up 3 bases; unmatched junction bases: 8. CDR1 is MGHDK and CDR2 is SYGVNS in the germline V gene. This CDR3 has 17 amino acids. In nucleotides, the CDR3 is TGTGCCAGCAGTGAATGGAGAAGGGGGCTTGCTAATGAAAAACTGTTTTTT. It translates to CASSEWRRGLANEKLFF.

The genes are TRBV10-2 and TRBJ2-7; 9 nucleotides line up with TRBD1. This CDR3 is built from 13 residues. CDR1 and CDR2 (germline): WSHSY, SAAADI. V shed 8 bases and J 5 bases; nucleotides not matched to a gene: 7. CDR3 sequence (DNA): TGCGCCAGCTCTCGTAGACAGGGGGACGAGCAGTACTTC. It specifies CASSRRQGDEQYF.

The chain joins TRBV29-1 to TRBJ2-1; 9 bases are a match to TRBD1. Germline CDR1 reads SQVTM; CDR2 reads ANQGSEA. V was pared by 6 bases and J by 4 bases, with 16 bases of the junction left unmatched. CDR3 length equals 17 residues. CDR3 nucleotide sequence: TGCAGCGTCTTGCTGAGGGCCGGGACAGGGTCATACAATGAGCAGTTCTTC. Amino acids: CSVLLRAGTGSYNEQFF.

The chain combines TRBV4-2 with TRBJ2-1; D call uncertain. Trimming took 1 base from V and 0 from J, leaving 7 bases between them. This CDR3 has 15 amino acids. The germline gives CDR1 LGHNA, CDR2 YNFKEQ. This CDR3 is CASSQVTASYNEQFF. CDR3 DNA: TGTGCCAGCAGCCAAGTAACTGCCTCCTACAATGAGCAGTTCTTC.

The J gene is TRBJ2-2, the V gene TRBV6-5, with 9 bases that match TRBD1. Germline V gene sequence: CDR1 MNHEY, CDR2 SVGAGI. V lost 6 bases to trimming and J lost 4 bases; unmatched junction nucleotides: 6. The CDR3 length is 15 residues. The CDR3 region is CASRLQGALTGELFF. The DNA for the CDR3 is TGTGCCAGCAGATTACAGGGGGCGCTCACCGGGGAGCTGTTTTTT.

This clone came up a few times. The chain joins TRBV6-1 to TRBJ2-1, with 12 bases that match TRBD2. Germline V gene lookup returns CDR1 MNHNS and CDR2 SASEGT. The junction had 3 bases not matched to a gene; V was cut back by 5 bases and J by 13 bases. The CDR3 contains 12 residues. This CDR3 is CASSTTSGRQFF. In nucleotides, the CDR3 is TGTGCCAGCAGTACGACTAGCGGGAGACAGTTCTTC.

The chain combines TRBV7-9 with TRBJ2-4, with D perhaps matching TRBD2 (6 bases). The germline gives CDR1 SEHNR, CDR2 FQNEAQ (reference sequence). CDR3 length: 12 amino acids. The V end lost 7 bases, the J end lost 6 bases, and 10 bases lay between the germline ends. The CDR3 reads CASTGVRNIQYF. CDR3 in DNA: TGTGCCAGCACGGGGGTACGAAACATTCAGTACTTC.

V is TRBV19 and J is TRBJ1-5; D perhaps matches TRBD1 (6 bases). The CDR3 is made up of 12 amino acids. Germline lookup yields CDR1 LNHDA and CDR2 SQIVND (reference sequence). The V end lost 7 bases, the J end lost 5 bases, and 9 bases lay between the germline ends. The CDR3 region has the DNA TGTGCCAGTAAACAGGGTGATCAGCCCCAGCATTTT. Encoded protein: CASKQGDQPQHF.

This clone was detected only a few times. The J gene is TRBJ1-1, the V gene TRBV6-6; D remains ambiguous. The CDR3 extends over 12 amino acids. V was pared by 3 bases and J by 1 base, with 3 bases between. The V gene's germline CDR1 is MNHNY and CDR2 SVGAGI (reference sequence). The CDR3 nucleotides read TGTGCCAGCAGTTATAGGAACACTGAAGCTTTCTTT. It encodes CASSYRNTEAFF.

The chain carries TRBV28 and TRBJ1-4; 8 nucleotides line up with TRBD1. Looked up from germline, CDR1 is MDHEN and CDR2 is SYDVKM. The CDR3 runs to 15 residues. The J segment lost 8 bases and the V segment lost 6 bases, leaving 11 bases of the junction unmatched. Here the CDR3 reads CASRSDRGVMEKLFF. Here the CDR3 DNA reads TGTGCCAGCAGGTCTGACAGGGGAGTAATGGAAAAACTGTTTTTT.

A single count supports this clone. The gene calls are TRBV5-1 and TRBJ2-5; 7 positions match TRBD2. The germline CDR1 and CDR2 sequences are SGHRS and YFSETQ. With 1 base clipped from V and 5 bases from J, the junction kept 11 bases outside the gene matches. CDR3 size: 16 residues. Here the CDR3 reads CASSLIMAGASETQYF. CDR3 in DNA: TGCGCCAGCAGCTTGATAATGGCGGGAGCGAGTGAGACCCAGTACTTC.

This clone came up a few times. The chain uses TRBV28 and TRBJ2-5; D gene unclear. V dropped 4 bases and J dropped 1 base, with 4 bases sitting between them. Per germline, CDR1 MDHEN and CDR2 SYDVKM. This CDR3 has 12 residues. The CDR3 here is CASSSVQETQYF. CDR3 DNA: TGTGCCAGCAGTTCAGTCCAAGAGACCCAGTACTTC.

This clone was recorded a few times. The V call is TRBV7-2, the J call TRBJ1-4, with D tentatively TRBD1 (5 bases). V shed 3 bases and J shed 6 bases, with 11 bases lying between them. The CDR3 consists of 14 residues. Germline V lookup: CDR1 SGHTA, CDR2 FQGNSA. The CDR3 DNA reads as TGTGCCAGCAGCTTGGGCAGGGCTCATGAAAAACTGTTTTTT. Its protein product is CASSLGRAHEKLFF.

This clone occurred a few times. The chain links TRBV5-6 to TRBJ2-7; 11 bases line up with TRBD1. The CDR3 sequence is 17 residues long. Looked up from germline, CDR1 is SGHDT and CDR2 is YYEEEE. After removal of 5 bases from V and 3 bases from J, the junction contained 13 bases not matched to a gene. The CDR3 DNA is TGTGCCAGCAGAACATTCCTCGGGACAGGGGGAAACTACGAGCAGTACTTC. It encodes CASRTFLGTGGNYEQYF.

The CDR3, as DNA: TGTGCCAGCAGCGGCAACCGGGACAGGGGGGCGAGAAACATTCAGTACTTC. Translated, it gives CASSGNRDRGARNIQYF. The gene calls are TRBV5-4 and TRBJ2-4; 11 bases are shared with TRBD1. This CDR3 is 17 amino acids long. Germline V gives CDR1 SGHNT, CDR2 YYREEE (reference sequence). The trim removed 4 bases at V and 6 bases at J, leaving 12 bases unmatched.

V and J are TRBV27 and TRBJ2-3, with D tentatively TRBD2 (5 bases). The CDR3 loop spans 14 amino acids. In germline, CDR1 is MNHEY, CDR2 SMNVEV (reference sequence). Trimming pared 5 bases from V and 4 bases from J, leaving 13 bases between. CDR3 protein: CASSHREGADTQYF. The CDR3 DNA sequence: TGTGCCAGCAGTCATAGAGAGGGCGCAGATACGCAGTATTTT.

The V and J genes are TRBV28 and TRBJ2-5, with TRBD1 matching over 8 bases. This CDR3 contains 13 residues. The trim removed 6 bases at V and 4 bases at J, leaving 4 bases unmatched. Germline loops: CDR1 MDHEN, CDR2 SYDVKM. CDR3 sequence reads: CASSSGGTETQYF. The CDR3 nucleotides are TGTGCCAGCAGCTCAGGGGGCACAGAGACCCAGTACTTC.

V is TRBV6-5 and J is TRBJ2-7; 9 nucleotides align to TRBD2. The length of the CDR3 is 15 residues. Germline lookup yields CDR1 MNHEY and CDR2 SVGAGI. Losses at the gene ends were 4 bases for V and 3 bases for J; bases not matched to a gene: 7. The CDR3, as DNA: TGTGCCAGCAGTTCCCCGAGTAGCGGGAGCTACGAGCAGTACTTC. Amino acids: CASSSPSSGSYEQYF.

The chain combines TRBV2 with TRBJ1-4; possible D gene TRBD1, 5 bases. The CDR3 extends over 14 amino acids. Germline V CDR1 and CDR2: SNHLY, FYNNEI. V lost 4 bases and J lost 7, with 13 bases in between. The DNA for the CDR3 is TGTGCCAGCAGTGTCGGGGGAATGAGTGAAAAACTGTTTTTT. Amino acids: CASSVGGMSEKLFF. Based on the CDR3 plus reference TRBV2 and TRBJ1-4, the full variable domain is EPEVTQTPSHQVTQMGQEVILRCVPISNHLYFYWYRQILGQKVEFLVSFYNNEISEKSEIFDDQFSVERPDGSNFTLKIRSTKLEDSAMYFCASSVGGMSEKLFFGSGTQLSVL.

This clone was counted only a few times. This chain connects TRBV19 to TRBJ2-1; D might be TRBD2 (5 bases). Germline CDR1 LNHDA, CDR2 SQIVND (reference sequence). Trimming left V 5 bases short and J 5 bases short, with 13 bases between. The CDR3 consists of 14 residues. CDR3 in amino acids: CASSDDYLNNEQFF. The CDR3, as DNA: TGTGCCAGTAGTGACGACTACCTCAACAATGAGCAGTTCTTC.

CDR3 nucleotides: TGTGCCAGCAGACCCGGGACAGGCTGGGAGACCCAGTACTTC. Translation gives CASRPGTGWETQYF. This sequence joins TRBV11-2 and TRBJ2-5; 8 bases match TRBD1. The CDR3 runs to 14 residues. Germline CDR1 reads SGHAT; CDR2 reads FQNNGV. Losses at the gene ends were 6 bases for V and 5 bases for J; bases not matched to a gene: 8.

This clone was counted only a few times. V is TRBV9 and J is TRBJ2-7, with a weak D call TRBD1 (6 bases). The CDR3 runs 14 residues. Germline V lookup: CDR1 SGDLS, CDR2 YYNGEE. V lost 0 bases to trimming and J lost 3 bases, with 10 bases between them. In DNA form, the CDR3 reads TGTGCCAGCAGCGTAGACGGCAGGGGCTACGAGCAGTACTTC. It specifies CASSVDGRGYEQYF.

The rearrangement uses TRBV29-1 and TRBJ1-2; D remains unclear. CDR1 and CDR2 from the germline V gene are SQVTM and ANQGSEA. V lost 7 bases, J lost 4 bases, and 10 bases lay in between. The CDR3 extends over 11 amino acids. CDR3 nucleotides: TGCAGCGGCGGTAGTCCCTATGGCTACACCTTC. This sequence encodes CSGGSPYGYTF. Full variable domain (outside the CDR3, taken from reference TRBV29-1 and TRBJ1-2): SAVISQKPSRDICQRGTSLTIQCQVDSQVTMMFWYRQQPGQSLTLIATANQGSEATYESGFVIDKFPISRPNLTFSTLTVSNMSPEDSSIYLCSGGSPYGYTFGSGTRLTVV.